The 19 T cell receptor beta chains reported below all come from one sample, sequenced in a study of CD8+ T cells in alopecia areata. Sequencing templates came from extracted RNA that was reverse transcribed into cDNA. Generated by immunoSEQ multiplex PCR, the TCRdb table keeps only in-frame clones and is missing some. The sample carries some 170,000 clones, approximately 53% recorded once. As for treatment: oral pan-JAK inhibitor, 5-10 mg twice daily. The sequencing here drew on CD8+ T cells sorted from blood, taken at week 24, from a patient treated with tofacitinib. The receptor set was obtained from a human donor with alopecia areata.

This clone was seen a handful of times. The rearrangement joins TRBV10-3 to TRBJ1-5, with D hard to call. The CDR3 consists of 13 residues. The germline V and J ends were trimmed by 3 bases and 4 bases, with 7 bases remaining between them. CDR1 and CDR2 from the germline V gene are ENHRY and SYGVKD. The CDR3 DNA reads TGTGCCATCAGTGAAAGCGCAAATCAGCCCCAGCATTTT. Its translation is CAISESANQPQHF.

This clone has ten or more counts. The chain links TRBV6-4 to TRBJ2-1, with unresolved D. CDR1 and CDR2 from the germline V gene are MRHNA and SNTAGT. This CDR3 spans 13 amino acids. Trimming cost V 0 bases and J 6 bases, with 6 bases left between them. CDR3 sequence: CASSDSWANEQFF. Written as DNA, the CDR3 is TGTGCCAGCAGTGACTCGTGGGCCAATGAGCAGTTCTTC.

The V and J genes are TRBV5-1 and TRBJ1-1; possible D gene TRBD1, 6 bases. Trimming pared 0 bases from V and 2 bases from J, leaving 17 bases between. This CDR3 is built from 17 residues. Germline V gives CDR1 SGHRS, CDR2 YFSETQ. CDR3 region: CASSLGIGGTINTEAFF. CDR3 DNA sequence: TGCGCCAGCAGCTTGGGAATAGGGGGGACTATAAACACTGAAGCTTTCTTT.

The rearrangement joins TRBV30 to TRBJ2-7; D unclear. Between the trimmed V and J ends, which lost 0 bases and 2 bases, there was a span of 5 bases. Germline CDR1 GTSNPN, CDR2 SVGIG (reference sequence). This CDR3 has 12 residues. The CDR3 loop reads CAWSVPAYEQYF. The CDR3 nucleotides are TGTGCCTGGAGTGTACCGGCCTACGAGCAGTACTTC. The whole variable domain, filled in from reference TRBV30 and TRBJ2-7, reads SQTIHQWPATLVQPVGSPLSLECTVEGTSNPNLYWYRQAAGRGLQLLFYSVGIGQISSEVPQNLSASRPQDRQFILSSKKLLLSDSGFYLCAWSVPAYEQYFGPGTRLTVT.

The CDR3: CAISEGTVYEQYF. The CDR3 DNA reads TGTGCCATCAGTGAGGGGACAGTATACGAGCAGTACTTC. The chain couples TRBV10-3 to TRBJ2-7; 7 bases agree with TRBD1. CDR3 length: 13 amino acids. From germline, CDR1 is ENHRY and CDR2 SYGVKD. The V and J ends lost 2 bases and 4 bases, in that order; junction bases with no gene match: 2.

The chain employs TRBV4-1 and TRBJ2-7; no clear D. The CDR3 runs to 13 residues. Trimming took off 3 bases at V and 2 bases at J, with 8 bases between the two ends. Germline-derived CDR1 and CDR2 are MGHRA and YSYEKL. For the CDR3, the DNA is TGCGCCAGCAGCCAGGCAGTGACCTACGAGCAGTACTTC. It specifies CASSQAVTYEQYF.

The sample holds one count of this clone. The chain employs TRBV27 and TRBJ1-4; D remains unclear. This CDR3 contains 14 residues. With 0 bases removed from V and 8 bases from J, the gap between germline ends came to 10 bases. Germline CDR1 and CDR2: MNHEY and SMNVEV (reference sequence). CDR3 residues: CASSLSPGPEKLFF. In DNA form, the CDR3 reads TGTGCCAGCAGTTTATCCCCGGGCCCCGAAAAACTGTTTTTT.

This chain connects TRBV19 to TRBJ2-7, with 11 bases lining up with TRBD2. The ends lost 6 bases at V and 1 base at J; junction bases unmatched: 5. Germline-derived CDR1 and CDR2 are LNHDA and SQIVND (reference sequence). The CDR3 contains 15 residues. The CDR3 loop reads CASSSTSGGSYEQYF. The CDR3 bases are TGTGCCAGTAGCAGCACTAGCGGGGGATCCTACGAGCAGTACTTC.

With regard to this clone: Distinct nucleotide sequences in the sample also encode this CDR3. This sequence joins TRBV6-5 and TRBJ2-7, with 8 bases matching TRBD2. Unmatched junction bases numbered 3, after V lost 0 bases and J lost 2 bases. The germline gives CDR1 MNHEY, CDR2 SVGAGI. The CDR3 is 15 amino acids. The DNA of the CDR3 is TGTGCCAGCAGTTACTCGCGGGGGGAAACCTACGAGCAGTACTTC. The encoded protein is CASSYSRGETYEQYF.

The chain combines TRBV5-6 with TRBJ2-7; a weak D match, TRBD1 (5 bases). Germline V gives CDR1 SGHDT, CDR2 YYEEEE. V was trimmed by 3 bases and J by 1 base, leaving 5 bases between them. This CDR3 is built from 12 residues. In DNA, the CDR3 is TGTGCCAGCAGCTCAGGGTCCTACGAGCAGTACTTC. Amino acids: CASSSGSYEQYF.

The table lists this clone with a count of one. The chain couples TRBV4-1 to TRBJ1-5; no reliable D call. Germline V gene data show CDR1 as MGHRA and CDR2 as YSYEKL. The CDR3 consists of 15 residues. The ends were cut back, 1 base at V and 4 bases at J, with 11 bases in the middle. CDR3 amino acids: CASSQVPGSNQPQHF. Written as DNA, the CDR3 is TGCGCCAGCAGCCAAGTCCCGGGGTCGAATCAGCCCCAGCATTTT.

J is TRBJ1-5 and V is TRBV19; no clear D. CDR1 and CDR2 from the germline V gene are LNHDA and SQIVND (reference sequence). The CDR3 is 13 amino acids. V lost 3 bases, J lost 0 bases, and 3 bases lay in between. CDR3 DNA sequence: TGTGCCAGTAGTATGGTTAGCAATCAGCCCCAGCATTTT. Amino acids: CASSMVSNQPQHF.

The gene calls are TRBV4-1 and TRBJ1-5; D gene ambiguous. The CDR3 consists of 14 residues. Between the trimmed V and J ends, which lost 1 base and 3 bases, there was a span of 7 bases. CDR1 and CDR2 from the germline V gene are MGHRA and YSYEKL. The CDR3 loop is CASSQVGINQPQHF. CDR3 DNA: TGCGCCAGCAGCCAAGTTGGGATCAATCAGCCCCAGCATTTT.

This clone was detected only a few times. This chain links TRBV29-1 with TRBJ2-3; no clear D. With 2 bases removed from V and 0 bases from J, the gap between germline ends came to 21 bases. This CDR3 contains 18 residues. The germline V gene encodes CDR1 SQVTM and CDR2 ANQGSEA. CDR3 coding DNA: TGCAGCGTTGAATGGCTAGTCGCCAGTAAGTCTAGCACAGATACGCAGTATTTT. This translates into CSVEWLVASKSSTDTQYF.

This clone was detected ten times or more. This sample also contains other DNA sequences that code for the same CDR3. The chain uses TRBV29-1 and TRBJ2-5; no firm D call. V lost 4 bases and J lost 1, with 4 bases in between. CDR3 length: 11 residues. Germline CDR1 is SQVTM and CDR2 is ANQGSEA. CDR3 region: CSVGGQETQYF. In DNA, the CDR3 is TGCAGCGTTGGGGGCCAAGAGACCCAGTACTTC.

The CDR3 sequence is CSVVVVGQYGYTF. In nucleotides, the CDR3 is TGCAGCGTTGTTGTCGTTGGGCAGTATGGCTACACCTTC. The chain links TRBV29-1 to TRBJ1-2; no clear D gene. CDR1 is SQVTM and CDR2 is ANQGSEA in the germline V gene. This CDR3 is built from 13 residues. V dropped 4 bases and J dropped 5 bases, with 14 bases sitting between them.

V and J are TRBV13 and TRBJ2-3, with D unclear. CDR3 length: 15 amino acids. CDR1 is PRHDT, CDR2 FYEKMQ, per germline (reference sequence). Trimming took off 2 bases at V and 2 bases at J, with 11 bases between the two ends. CDR3 bases: TGTGCCAGCAGCTTAAGGAGTGGGGACACAGATACGCAGTATTTT. Residues: CASSLRSGDTDTQYF.

V usage is TRBV29-1 and J usage is TRBJ2-3, with D perhaps matching TRBD1 (6 bases). V dropped 1 base and J dropped 6 bases, with 8 bases sitting between them. CDR3 length equals 12 residues. Germline-derived CDR1 and CDR2 are SQVTM and ANQGSEA. This chain's CDR3 is CSVEGGLDTQYF. The DNA for the CDR3 is TGCAGCGTTGAAGGGGGGCTGGATACGCAGTATTTT.

This CDR3 reads CASSQGTGGQYF. The CDR3 DNA follows: TGTGCCAGCAGCCAAGGTACAGGGGGGCAGTACTTC. This chain connects TRBV14 to TRBJ2-7, with TRBD1 identical over 8 bases. The ends lost 1 base at V and 9 bases at J; junction bases unmatched: 2. This CDR3 comprises 12 residues. The germline gives CDR1 SGHDN, CDR2 FVKESK.